The source of this T cell receptor beta chain is a study of PD-1 blockade in classical Hodgkin lymphoma. This CDR3 region has 15 residues. Germline CDR1 KGHSH, CDR2 LQKENI. V lost 2 bases, J lost 2 bases, and 2 bases stayed unmatched. The patients all showed relapse after autologous stem cell transplantation, while their brentuximab vedotin exposure varied. Sequenced by immunoSEQ multiplex PCR; TCRdb stores in-frame clones only, minus some. The sample shows roughly 150,000 clones, just under 80% of them seen only once. Sequencing used peripheral blood mononuclear cells (PBMCs), obtained before the second cycle of nivolumab. The chain carries TRBV18 and TRBJ1-2, with TRBD1 matching 10 bases. This TCR came from a human donor with classical Hodgkin lymphoma. DNA of the CDR3: TGTGCCAGCTCACCAACGGACAGGGGGAACTATGGCTACACCTTC. Its protein is CASSPTDRGNYGYTF.